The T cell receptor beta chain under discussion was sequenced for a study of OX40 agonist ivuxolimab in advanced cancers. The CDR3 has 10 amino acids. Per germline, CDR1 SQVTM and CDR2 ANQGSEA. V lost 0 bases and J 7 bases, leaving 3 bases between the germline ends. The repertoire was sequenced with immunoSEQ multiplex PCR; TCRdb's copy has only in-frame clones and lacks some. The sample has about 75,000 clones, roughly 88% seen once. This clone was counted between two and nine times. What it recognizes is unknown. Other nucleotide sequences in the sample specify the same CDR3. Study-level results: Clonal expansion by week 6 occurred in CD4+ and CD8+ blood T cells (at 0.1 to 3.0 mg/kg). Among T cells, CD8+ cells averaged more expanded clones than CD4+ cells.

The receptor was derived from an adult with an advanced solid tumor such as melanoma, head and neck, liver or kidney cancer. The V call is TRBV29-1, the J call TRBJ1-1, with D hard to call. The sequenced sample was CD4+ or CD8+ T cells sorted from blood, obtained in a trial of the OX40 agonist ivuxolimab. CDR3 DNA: TGCAGCGTTGAAGAGATTGAAGCTTTCTTT. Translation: CSVEEIEAFF.